One sample yielded the 5 T cell receptor beta chains listed below, sequenced in a study of blood T cell repertoires in COVID-19. The table came from immunoSEQ multiplex PCR; TCRdb's copy has only in-frame clones and leaves some out. Among some 320,000 clones listed, 90% were seen once. Sequencing was carried out using PBMCs or T cells enriched from blood (not recorded which). Receptor source: a woman aged 25 to 39 who had been exposed to COVID-19.

This clone showed up just once. The V gene is TRBV29-1, the J gene TRBJ2-6; weak D call: TRBD2 (6 bases). V was pared by 1 base and J by 0 bases, with 13 bases between. The CDR3 is 17 amino acids. The germline CDR1 and CDR2 sequences are SQVTM and ANQGSEA. CDR3 amino acids: CSVEGRGGGSGANVLTF. CDR3 DNA: TGCAGCGTTGAAGGGCGGGGAGGAGGCTCTGGGGCCAACGTCCTGACTTTC. The variable domain in full, completed from reference TRBV29-1 and TRBJ2-6, reads SAVISQKPSRDICQRGTSLTIQCQVDSQVTMMFWYRQQPGQSLTLIATANQGSEATYESGFVIDKFPISRPNLTFSTLTVSNMSPEDSSIYLCSVEGRGGGSGANVLTFGAGSRLTVL.

The chain combines TRBV11-2 with TRBJ2-7; a weak D match, TRBD1 (6 bases). V was cut by 5 bases and J by 3 bases, with 14 bases left in between. The CDR3 covers 14 residues. Per germline, CDR1 SGHAT and CDR2 FQNNGV. Here the CDR3 DNA reads TGTGCCAGCAGCCCAGTCACAGGGTTCTACGAGCAGTACTTC. Its protein is CASSPVTGFYEQYF.

This chain links TRBV6-6 with TRBJ1-6, with TRBD1 matching over 7 bases. The junction had 7 bases not matched to a gene; V was cut back by 7 bases and J by 7 bases. The CDR3 totals 14 residues. Germline lookup yields CDR1 MNHNY and CDR2 SVGAGI (reference sequence). CDR3 coding DNA: TGTGCCAGCACCCCGGGACAGAGAAATTCACCCCTCCACTTT. Residues: CASTPGQRNSPLHF.

This chain connects TRBV12-3 or TRBV12-4 to TRBJ1-1; D gene unclear. Trimming cost V 5 bases and J 0 bases, with 7 bases left between them. The CDR3 runs to 13 residues. The CDR3 protein is CASSPQMNTEAFF. The CDR3 region has the DNA TGTGCCAGCAGTCCACAGATGAACACTGAAGCTTTCTTT.

The chain joins TRBV12-5 to TRBJ1-6; maybe TRBD1 (5 bases). CDR1 is LGHNT, CDR2 FRNRAP, per germline. V lost 7 bases and J 12 bases, leaving 19 bases between the germline ends. CDR3 length: 14 residues. The CDR3 DNA follows: TGTGCTAGTGCCCTCGGGACTGGAGGAGGACCCCTCCACTTT. This gives the protein CASALGTGGGPLHF.